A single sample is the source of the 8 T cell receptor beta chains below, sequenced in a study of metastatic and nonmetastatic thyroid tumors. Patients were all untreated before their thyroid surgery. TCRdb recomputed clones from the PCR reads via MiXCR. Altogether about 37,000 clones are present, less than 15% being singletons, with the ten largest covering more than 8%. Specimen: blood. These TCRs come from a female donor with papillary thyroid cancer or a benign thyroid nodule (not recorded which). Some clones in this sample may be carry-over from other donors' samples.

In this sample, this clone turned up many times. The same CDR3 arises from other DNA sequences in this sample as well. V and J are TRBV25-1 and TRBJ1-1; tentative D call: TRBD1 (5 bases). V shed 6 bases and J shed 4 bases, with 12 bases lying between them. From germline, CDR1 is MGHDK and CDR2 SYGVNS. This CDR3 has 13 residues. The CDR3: CASRGGEGTEAFF. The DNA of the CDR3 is TGTGCCAGCAGAGGAGGGGAGGGCACTGAAGCTTTCTTT.

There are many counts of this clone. In DNA, the CDR3 is TGTGCCAGCAGGCCTCCTGTTGGGTATGAGACCCAGTACTTC. As protein: CASRPPVGYETQYF. This sequence joins TRBV12-3 or TRBV12-4 and TRBJ2-5; D not resolved. The V end lost 6 bases, the J end lost 5 bases, and 16 bases lay between the germline ends. This CDR3 has 14 residues.

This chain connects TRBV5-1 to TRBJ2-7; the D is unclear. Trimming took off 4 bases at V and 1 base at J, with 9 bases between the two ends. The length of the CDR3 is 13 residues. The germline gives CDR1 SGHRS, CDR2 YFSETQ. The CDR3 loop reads CASSQDPSYEQYF. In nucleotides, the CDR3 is TGCGCCAGCAGCCAGGATCCGTCCTACGAGCAGTACTTC.

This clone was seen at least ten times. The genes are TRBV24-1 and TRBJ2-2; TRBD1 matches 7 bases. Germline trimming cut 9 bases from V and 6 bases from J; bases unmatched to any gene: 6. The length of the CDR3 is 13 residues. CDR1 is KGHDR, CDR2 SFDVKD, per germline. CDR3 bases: TGTGCCACCGGATCGGACAGGCCCGGGGAGCTGTTTTTT. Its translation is CATGSDRPGELFF.

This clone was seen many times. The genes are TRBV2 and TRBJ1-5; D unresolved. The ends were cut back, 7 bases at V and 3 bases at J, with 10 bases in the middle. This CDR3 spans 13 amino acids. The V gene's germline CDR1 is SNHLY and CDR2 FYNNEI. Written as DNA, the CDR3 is TGTGCCAGCACCCGACGGCTCAATCAGCCCCAGCATTTT. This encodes CASTRRLNQPQHF.

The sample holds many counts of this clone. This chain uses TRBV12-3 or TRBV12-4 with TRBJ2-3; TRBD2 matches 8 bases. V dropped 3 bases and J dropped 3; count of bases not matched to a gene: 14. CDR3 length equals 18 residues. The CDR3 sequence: CASSFLPPGAGATDTQYF. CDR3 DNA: TGTGCCAGCAGTTTTTTGCCCCCGGGAGCGGGAGCTACAGATACGCAGTATTTT.

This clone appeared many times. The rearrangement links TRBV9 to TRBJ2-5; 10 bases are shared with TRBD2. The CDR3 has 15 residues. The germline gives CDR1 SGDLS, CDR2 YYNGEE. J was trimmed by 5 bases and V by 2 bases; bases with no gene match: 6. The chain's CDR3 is CASSVSGGLSETQYF. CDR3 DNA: TGTGCCAGCAGCGTTAGCGGGGGGCTTAGCGAGACCCAGTACTTC. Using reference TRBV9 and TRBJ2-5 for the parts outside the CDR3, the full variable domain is DSGVTQTPKHLITATGQRVTLRCSPRSGDLSVYWYQQSLDQGLQFLIQYYNGEERAKGNILERFSAQQFPDLHSELNLSSLELGDSALYFCASSVSGGLSETQYFGPGTRLLVL.

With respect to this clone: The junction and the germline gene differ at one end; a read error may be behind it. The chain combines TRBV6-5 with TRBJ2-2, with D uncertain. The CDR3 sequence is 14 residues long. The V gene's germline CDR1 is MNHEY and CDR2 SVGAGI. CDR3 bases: TGTGCCAGCAGTTACGGAACTAACACCGCGGAGCTGTTTTTT. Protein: CASSYGTNTAELFF.